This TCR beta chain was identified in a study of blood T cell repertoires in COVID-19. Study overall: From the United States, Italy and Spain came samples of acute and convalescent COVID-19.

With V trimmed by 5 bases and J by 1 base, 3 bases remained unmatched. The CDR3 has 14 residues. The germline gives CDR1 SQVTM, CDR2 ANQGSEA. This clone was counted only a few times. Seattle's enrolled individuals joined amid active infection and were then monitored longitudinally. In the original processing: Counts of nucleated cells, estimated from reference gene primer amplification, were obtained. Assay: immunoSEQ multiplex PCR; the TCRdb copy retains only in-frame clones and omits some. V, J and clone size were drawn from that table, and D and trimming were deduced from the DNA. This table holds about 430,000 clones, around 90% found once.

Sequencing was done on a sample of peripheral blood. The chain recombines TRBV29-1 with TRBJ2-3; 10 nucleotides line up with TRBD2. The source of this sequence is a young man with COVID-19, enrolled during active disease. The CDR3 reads CSVSGLAGTDTQYF. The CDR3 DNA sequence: TGCAGCGTTTCTGGACTAGCGGGCACAGATACGCAGTATTTT.